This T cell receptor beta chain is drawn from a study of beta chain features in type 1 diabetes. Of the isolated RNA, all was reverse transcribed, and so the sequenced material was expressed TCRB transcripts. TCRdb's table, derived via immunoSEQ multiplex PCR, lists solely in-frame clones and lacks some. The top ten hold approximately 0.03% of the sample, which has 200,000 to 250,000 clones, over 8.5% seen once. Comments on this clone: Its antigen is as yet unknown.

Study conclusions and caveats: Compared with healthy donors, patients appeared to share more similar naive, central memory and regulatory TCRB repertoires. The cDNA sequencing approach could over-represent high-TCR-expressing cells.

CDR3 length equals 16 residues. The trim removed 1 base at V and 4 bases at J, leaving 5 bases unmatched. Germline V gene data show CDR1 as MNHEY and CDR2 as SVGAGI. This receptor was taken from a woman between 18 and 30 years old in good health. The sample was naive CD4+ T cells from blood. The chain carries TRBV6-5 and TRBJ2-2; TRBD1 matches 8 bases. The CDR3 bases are TGTGCCAGCAGTTACTTTTTAGGACAGGGCACCGGGGAGCTGTTTTTT. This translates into CASSYFLGQGTGELFF.